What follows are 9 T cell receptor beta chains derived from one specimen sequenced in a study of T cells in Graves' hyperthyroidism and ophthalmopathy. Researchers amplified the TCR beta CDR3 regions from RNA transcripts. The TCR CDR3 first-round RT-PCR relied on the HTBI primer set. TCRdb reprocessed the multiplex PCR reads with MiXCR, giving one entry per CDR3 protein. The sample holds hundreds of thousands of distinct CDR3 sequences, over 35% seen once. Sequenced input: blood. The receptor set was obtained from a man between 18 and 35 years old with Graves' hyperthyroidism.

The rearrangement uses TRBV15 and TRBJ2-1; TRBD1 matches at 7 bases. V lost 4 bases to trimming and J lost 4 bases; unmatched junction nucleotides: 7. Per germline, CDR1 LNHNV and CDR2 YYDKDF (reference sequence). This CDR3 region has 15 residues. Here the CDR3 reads CATSTRDSYYNEQFF. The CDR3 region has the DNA TGTGCCACCAGCACAAGGGACAGTTATTACAATGAGCAGTTCTTC.

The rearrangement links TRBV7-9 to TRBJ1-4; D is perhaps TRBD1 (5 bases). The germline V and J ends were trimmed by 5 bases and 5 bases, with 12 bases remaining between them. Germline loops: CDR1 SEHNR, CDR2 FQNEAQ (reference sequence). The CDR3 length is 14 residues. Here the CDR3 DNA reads TGTGCCAGCAGCGCGCGACAGATGAATGAAAAACTGTTTTTT. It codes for CASSARQMNEKLFF.

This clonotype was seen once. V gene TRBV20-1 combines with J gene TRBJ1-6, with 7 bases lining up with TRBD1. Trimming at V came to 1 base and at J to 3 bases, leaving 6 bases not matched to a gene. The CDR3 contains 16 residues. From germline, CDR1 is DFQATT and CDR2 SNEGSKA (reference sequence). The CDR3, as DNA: TGCAGTGCTAGAGGGGCCAGGGGGGACTATAATTCACCCCTCCACTTT. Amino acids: CSARGARGDYNSPLHF.

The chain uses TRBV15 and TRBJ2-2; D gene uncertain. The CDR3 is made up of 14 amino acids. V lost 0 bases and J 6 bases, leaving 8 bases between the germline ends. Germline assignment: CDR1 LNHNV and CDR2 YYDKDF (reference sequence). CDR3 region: CATSRETASGELFF. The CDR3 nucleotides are TGTGCCACCAGCAGAGAGACGGCGTCCGGGGAGCTGTTTTTT.

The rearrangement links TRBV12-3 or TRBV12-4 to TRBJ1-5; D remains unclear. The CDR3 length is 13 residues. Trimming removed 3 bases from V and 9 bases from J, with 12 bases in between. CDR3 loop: CASSLARRGPQHF. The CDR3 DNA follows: TGTGCCAGCAGTTTGGCCAGGCGAGGGCCCCAGCATTTT.

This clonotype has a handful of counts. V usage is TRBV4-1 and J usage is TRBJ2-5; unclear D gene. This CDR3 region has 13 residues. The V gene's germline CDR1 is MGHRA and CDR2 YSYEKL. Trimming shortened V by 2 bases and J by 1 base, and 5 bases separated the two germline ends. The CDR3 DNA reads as TGCGCCAGCAGCCAAAACGTCCAAGAGACCCAGTACTTC. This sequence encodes CASSQNVQETQYF.

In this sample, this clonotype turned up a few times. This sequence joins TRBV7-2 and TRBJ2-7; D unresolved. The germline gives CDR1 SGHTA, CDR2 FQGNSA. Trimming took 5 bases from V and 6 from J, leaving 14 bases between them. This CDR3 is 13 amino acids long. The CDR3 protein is CASSQVRTGEQYF. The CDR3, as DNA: TGTGCCAGCAGCCAAGTTCGGACGGGCGAGCAGTACTTC.

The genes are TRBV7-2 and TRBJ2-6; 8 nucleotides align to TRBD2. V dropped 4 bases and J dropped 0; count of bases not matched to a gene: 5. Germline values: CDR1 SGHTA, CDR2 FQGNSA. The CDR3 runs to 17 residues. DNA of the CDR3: TGTGCCAGCAGCTACGGGGGGGGAGGCTCTGGGGCCAACGTCCTGACTTTC. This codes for CASSYGGGGSGANVLTF.

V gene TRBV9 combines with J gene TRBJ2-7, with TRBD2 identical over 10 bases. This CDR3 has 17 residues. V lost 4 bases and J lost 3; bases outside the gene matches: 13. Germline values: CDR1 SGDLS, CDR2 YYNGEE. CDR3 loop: CASSRSRLAGDHYEQYF. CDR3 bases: TGTGCCAGCAGCCGTTCCCGGCTAGCGGGAGACCACTACGAGCAGTACTTC.